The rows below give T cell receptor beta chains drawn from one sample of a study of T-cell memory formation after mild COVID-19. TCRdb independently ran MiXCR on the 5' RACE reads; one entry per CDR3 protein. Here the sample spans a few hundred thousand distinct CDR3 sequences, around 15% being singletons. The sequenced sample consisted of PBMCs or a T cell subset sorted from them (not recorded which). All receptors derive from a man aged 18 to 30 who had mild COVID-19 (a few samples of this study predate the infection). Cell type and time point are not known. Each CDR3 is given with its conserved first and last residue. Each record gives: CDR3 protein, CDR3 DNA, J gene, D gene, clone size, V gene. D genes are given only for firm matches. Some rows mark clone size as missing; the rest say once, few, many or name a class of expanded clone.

CASSQGGAGEKLFF	TGCGCCAGCAGCCAAGGTGGGGCAGGTGAAAAACTGTTTTTT	TRBJ1-4	.	.	TRBV4-1
CASSLNLNTEAFF	TGTGCCAGCAGTTTGAACCTGAACACTGAAGCTTTCTTT	TRBJ1-1	.	many	TRBV28
CASSFRDRGNEQFF	TGTGCCAGCAGCTTCCGGGACAGGGGCAATGAGCAGTTCTTC	TRBJ2-1	TRBD1	.	TRBV7-8
CASSFQVTDTQYF	TGTGCCAGCAGCTTTCAGGTCACAGATACGCAGTATTTT	TRBJ2-3	.	.	TRBV11-2
CASSQDRSRQDTQYF	TGTGCCAGCAGCCAAGACAGAAGTCGACAAGATACGCAGTATTTT	TRBJ2-3	.	few	TRBV3-1
CASSLSGSSYNEQFF	TGCGCCAGCAGCTTGTCAGGGTCTTCGTATAATGAGCAGTTCTTC	TRBJ2-1	.	many	TRBV7-2
CASSPPRGQGLFYAKNIQYF	TGTGCCAGCAGTCCTCCCAGGGGGCAAGGCTTGTTTTACGCCAAAAACATTCAGTACTTC	TRBJ2-4	TRBD1	many	TRBV28
CASSPSGTGITGELFF	TGTGCCAGCTCACCATCCGGGACAGGGATCACCGGGGAGCTGTTTTTT	TRBJ2-2	TRBD1	.	TRBV18
CSARADSTEAFF	TGCAGTGCTAGAGCGGATTCTACTGAAGCTTTCTTT	TRBJ1-1	.	.	TRBV20-1
CSARDPKTSGTDTQYF	TGCAGTGCTAGAGATCCCAAGACTAGCGGGACAGATACGCAGTATTTT	TRBJ2-3	TRBD2	few	TRBV20-1
CASERSRYQTQYF	TGTGCCAGCGAACGCAGCCGTTATCAGACCCAGTACTTC	TRBJ2-5	.	.	TRBV12-3/TRBV12-4
CASSLDNWAGGMKQFF	TGTGCCAGCAGCTTAGATAATTGGGCGGGGGGTATGAAGCAGTTCTTC	TRBJ2-1	TRBD2	.	TRBV11-2
CASSSRQRGRDNEQFF	TGTGCCAGCAGCTCTAGACAGCGGGGGAGGGACAATGAGCAGTTCTTC	TRBJ2-1	TRBD2	.	TRBV11-2
CASSLGSAGMFVDTQYF	TGCGCCAGCAGCTTGGGTAGTGCAGGGATGTTTGTAGATACGCAGTATTTT	TRBJ2-3	.	few	TRBV5-1
CASSLRDLGLSSNQPQHF	TGCGCCAGCAGTCTCCGGGACCTTGGCCTGTCTAGCAATCAGCCCCAGCATTTT	TRBJ1-5	.	.	TRBV23-1
CASSPRQGETQYF	TGTGCCAGCAGCCCGCGACAGGGAGAGACCCAGTACTTC	TRBJ2-5	TRBD1	many	TRBV9
CAISGSVPGYGYTF	TGTGCCATCAGTGGTTCTGTGCCAGGCTATGGCTACACCTTC	TRBJ1-2	.	.	TRBV10-3